The clone carrying this T cell receptor beta chain occurred once. V was clipped by 1 base and J by 2 bases, with 5 bases between them. Germline V gene sequence: CDR1 MNHEY, CDR2 SMNVEV (reference sequence). CDR3 length: 13 residues. The data were taken from a study of blood T cell repertoires in COVID-19. Across the whole study: Researchers got acute and convalescent COVID-19 samples from the United States, Italy and Spain. T cells, B-cell-depleted T cells, or PBMCs provided the cDNA or gDNA that served as material.

Authors' processing steps: For nucleated cells, counts were estimated from reference gene primer amplification. Libraries were prepared by immunoSEQ multiplex PCR; TCRdb keeps only in-frame clonotypes and omits some of them. That table furnishes V, J and clone size, whereas the DNA furnished D and trimming. The sample lists roughly 57,000 clones; about 93% were seen once. This chain links TRBV27 with TRBJ2-5; D is unresolved. This sequence originates from a man older than 75 with acute or convalescent COVID-19. Sequencing was done on a sample of peripheral blood. CDR3: CASSLFLQETQYF. The CDR3 nucleotides are TGTGCCAGCAGTTTATTCCTACAAGAGACCCAGTACTTC.